This T cell receptor (beta chain) is drawn from a study of blood T cell repertoires in COVID-19. About the research overall: From the United States, Italy and Spain came samples of acute and convalescent COVID-19.

Participants spanned ages roughly 18 to 95 years and resided in over 20 US areas. Symptom resolution, clearance, or two negative PCRs marked donors in Cohort 3 as recovered. Authors' data handling: Reference gene primer amplification gave estimated nucleated cell counts. Method: immunoSEQ multiplex PCR; TCRdb's copy keeps in-frame clones and lacks some. That table supplies the V and J calls and clone size; D and trimming were determined from the DNA. The sample holds almost 250,000 clones; about 89% are singletons and the top ten take 3.5% to 4.5%. The CDR3 length is 13 residues. Looked up from germline, CDR1 is MNHEY and CDR2 is SVGAGI. V lost 8 bases to trimming and J lost 7 bases, with 17 bases between them.

This receptor was taken from a woman aged 25 to 39 who had recovered from COVID-19. This rearrangement joins TRBV6-5 to TRBJ2-5; perhaps TRBD2 as D (5 bases). Source material: PBMCs or T cells enriched from blood (not recorded which). The CDR3 here is CASGGGGYRTQYF. The DNA of the CDR3 is TGTGCCAGCGGCGGAGGCGGATATCGGACCCAGTACTTC.